The 7 T cell receptor beta chains given below trace back to one sample, sequenced in a study of blood T cell repertoires in COVID-19. This table comes from immunoSEQ multiplex PCR, and its TCRdb copy is limited to in-frame clones, with some not included. The table lists roughly 260,000 clones, around 89% of them singletons. Input material: peripheral blood. Source of these receptors: a man aged 60 to 75 who had recovered from COVID-19.

The chain combines TRBV3-1 (or the pseudogene TRBV3-2) with TRBJ1-2; D unclear. Germline loops: CDR1 LGHDT, CDR2 YNNKEL (reference sequence). The V gene lost 0 bases and the J gene lost 2 bases, with 7 bases spanning the gap. The CDR3 is 14 residues long. In DNA, the CDR3 is TGTGCCAGCAGCCAAGAACACGGGAACTATGGCTACACCTTC. Translation: CASSQEHGNYGYTF.

The genes are TRBV19 and TRBJ2-1, with a weak D call TRBD1 (6 bases). The V end lost 4 bases, the J end lost 6 bases, and 13 bases lay between the germline ends. This CDR3 spans 14 amino acids. Germline CDR1 reads LNHDA; CDR2 reads SQIVND (reference sequence). In nucleotides, the CDR3 is TGTGCCAGTAGTACAGGGGTTGTCTTCAATGAGCAGTTCTTC. It codes for CASSTGVVFNEQFF.

This chain uses TRBV27 with TRBJ1-6; 7 nucleotides match TRBD1. The CDR3 contains 17 residues. Germline values: CDR1 MNHEY, CDR2 SMNVEV (reference sequence). V gave up 8 bases and J gave up 4 bases; unmatched junction bases: 14. The CDR3 is CASSSGDREPYNSPLHF. The CDR3 nucleotides are TGTGCCAGCTCTTCGGGAGACAGGGAGCCATATAATTCACCCCTCCACTTT.

The V call is TRBV25-1, the J call TRBJ2-5; the match to TRBD1 covers 8 bases. J was trimmed by 1 base and V by 2 bases; bases with no gene match: 3. The CDR3 is made up of 15 amino acids. Germline V gene sequence: CDR1 MGHDK, CDR2 SYGVNS. The CDR3 is CASSEGGTGQETQYF. DNA for the CDR3: TGTGCCAGCAGTGAAGGCGGGACAGGCCAAGAGACCCAGTACTTC.

The chain joins TRBV29-1 to TRBJ2-5; 7 nucleotides align to TRBD2. Trimming removed 6 bases from V and 4 bases from J; junction bases left unmatched: 14. The CDR3 consists of 15 residues. The germline V gene encodes CDR1 SQVTM and CDR2 ANQGSEA. The CDR3 DNA reads TGCAGCGTGATAGGTGTGGCGGGGGAAATAGAGACCCAGTACTTC. Encoded protein: CSVIGVAGEIETQYF.

DNA for the CDR3: TGTGCCAGCAGCCAGACAGGGGTCTATGAGCAGTTCTTC. This sequence encodes CASSQTGVYEQFF. V gene TRBV7-3 combines with J gene TRBJ2-1, with 8 bases fitting TRBD1. This CDR3 is 13 amino acids long. Germline trimming cut 5 bases from V and 8 bases from J; bases unmatched to any gene: 5. Germline V lookup: CDR1 SGHTA, CDR2 FQGTGA.

This chain uses TRBV5-1 with TRBJ2-5; 8 nucleotides match TRBD1. Unmatched junction bases numbered 7, after V lost 4 bases and J lost 5 bases. Germline CDR1 SGHRS, CDR2 YFSETQ. CDR3 size: 14 residues. CDR3 in amino acids: CASSPGQGGETQYF. The DNA for the CDR3 is TGCGCCAGCAGCCCTGGACAGGGTGGGGAGACCCAGTACTTC.